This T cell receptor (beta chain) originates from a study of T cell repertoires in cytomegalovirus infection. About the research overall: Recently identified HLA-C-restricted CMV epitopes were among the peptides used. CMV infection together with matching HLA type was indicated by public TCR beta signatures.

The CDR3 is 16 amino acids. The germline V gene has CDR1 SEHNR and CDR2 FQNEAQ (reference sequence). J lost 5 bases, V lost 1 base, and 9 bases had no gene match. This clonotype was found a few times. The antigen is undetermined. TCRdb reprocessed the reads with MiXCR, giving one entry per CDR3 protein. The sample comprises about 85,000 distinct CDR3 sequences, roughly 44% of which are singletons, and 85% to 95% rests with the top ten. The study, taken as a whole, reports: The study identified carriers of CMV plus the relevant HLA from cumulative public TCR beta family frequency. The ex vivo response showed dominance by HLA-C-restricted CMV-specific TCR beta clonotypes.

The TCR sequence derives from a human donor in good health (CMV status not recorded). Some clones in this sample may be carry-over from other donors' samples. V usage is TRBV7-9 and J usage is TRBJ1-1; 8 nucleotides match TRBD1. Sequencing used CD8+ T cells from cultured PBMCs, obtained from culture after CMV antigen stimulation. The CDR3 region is CASSLVAGGLVTEAFF. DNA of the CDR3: TGTGCCAGCAGCTTAGTGGCAGGGGGCCTGGTAACTGAAGCTTTCTTT.